This T cell receptor (beta chain) derives from a study of blood T cell repertoires in COVID-19. Study in general: Acute and convalescent COVID-19 samples came from the United States, Italy and Spain. PBMCs, B-cell-depleted T cells, or T cells provided the cDNA or gDNA that made up the material.

This clone came up once. Per the study methods: The assay estimated nucleated cells by amplifying reference gene primers. Here immunoSEQ multiplex PCR was the method, and the copy in TCRdb shows in-frame clones only, minus some. V and J calls and clone size are copied from that table; D and trimming were computed from the DNA. The data show some 7,000 clones, 89% seen once. The CDR3 spans 13 residues. CDR1 is LNHDA, CDR2 SQIVND, per germline (reference sequence). With 6 bases removed from V and 0 bases from J, the gap between germline ends came to 7 bases. The V and J genes are TRBV19 and TRBJ2-3; the D gene is possibly TRBD1 (5 bases). Source material: peripheral blood. This clonotype originated in a human donor in a cohort sampled during active COVID-19. The donor label of this sample is uncertain. In nucleotides, the CDR3 is TGTGCCAGTAGACAGGCTAGCACAGATACGCAGTATTTT. Protein: CASRQASTDTQYF.